This T cell receptor (beta chain) came from a study of Tregs in tolerant kidney transplant recipients. Study-level results: In tolerant patients, donor-specific Tregs outgrew total Tregs, suggesting antigen-driven expansion.

Sequencing was performed with immunoSEQ multiplex PCR; in TCRdb, only in-frame clones are kept and a portion is missing. The sample contains around 98,000 clones, 93% of which appear only once. V gave up 9 bases and J gave up 2 bases, with 18 bases separating them. Germline V gene data show CDR1 as MDHEN and CDR2 as SYDVKM. This CDR3 contains 15 residues. Regarding this clone: What it recognizes is unknown.

This chain uses TRBV28 with TRBJ2-3; a weak D match, TRBD2 (6 bases). The TCR originated in a human donor who received a combined kidney and bone marrow transplant. Source: CD4+ T cells from blood, taken before the transplant. In nucleotides, the CDR3 is TGTGCCAGTCCGCCTCGCGGGGAGATCACAGATACGCAGTATTTT. Translating gives CASPPRGEITDTQYF.